Shown below are 30 T cell receptor beta chains from a single sample sequenced in a study of OX40 agonist ivuxolimab in advanced cancers. The repertoire was sequenced with immunoSEQ multiplex PCR; TCRdb's copy has only in-frame clones and lacks some. The data contain 77,000 or so clones, about 88% of them singletons. This specimen was CD4+ or CD8+ T cells sorted from blood, taken in a trial of the OX40 agonist ivuxolimab. These receptor sequences come from an adult with an advanced solid tumor such as melanoma, head and neck, liver or kidney cancer.

The V and J genes are TRBV6-5 and TRBJ1-4; D unclear. This CDR3 region has 12 residues. Germline-derived CDR1 and CDR2 are MNHEY and SVGAGI. Trimming took off 1 base at V and 8 bases at J, with 5 bases between the two ends. The CDR3 reads CASSYLGEKLFF. CDR3 DNA: TGTGCCAGCAGTTACTTGGGGGAAAAACTGTTTTTT.

The chain is built from TRBV18 and TRBJ2-7, with 7 bases identical to TRBD1. This CDR3 contains 14 residues. J gave up 7 bases and V 6 bases, and 12 bases lay outside the gene matches. Per germline, CDR1 KGHSH and CDR2 LQKENI. CDR3 protein: CASSPGGPSGEQYF. Written as DNA, the CDR3 is TGTGCCAGCTCCCCAGGGGGTCCCTCGGGGGAGCAGTACTTC.

J is TRBJ2-5 and V is TRBV28; 10 bases agree with TRBD1. The CDR3 sequence is 20 residues long. V gave up 7 bases and J gave up 4 bases; unmatched junction bases: 24. Germline V gene lookup returns CDR1 MDHEN and CDR2 SYDVKM. CDR3 nucleotides: TGTGCCAGCATTAGGGCCCCCACTCGACCGGGACAGGGGTTTCGAGAGACCCAGTACTTC. Translating it yields CASIRAPTRPGQGFRETQYF. Combining the CDR3 with reference TRBV28 and TRBJ2-5 gives the whole variable domain DVKVTQSSRYLVKRTGEKVFLECVQDMDHENMFWYRQDPGLGLRLIYFSYDVKMKEKGDIPEGYSVSREKKERFSLILESASTNQTSMYLCASIRAPTRPGQGFRETQYFGPGTRLLVL.

This rearrangement joins TRBV7-2 to TRBJ2-5; 7 bases agree with TRBD2. J was trimmed by 0 bases and V by 5 bases; bases with no gene match: 6. The CDR3 has 15 amino acids. The germline gives CDR1 SGHTA, CDR2 FQGNSA. The CDR3 bases are TGTGCCAGCAGCGCAACTGGGGGGGACCAAGAGACCCAGTACTTC. Amino acids: CASSATGGDQETQYF.

The V call is TRBV5-8, the J call TRBJ2-1; 10 nucleotides align to TRBD1. CDR1 is SGHTS, CDR2 YDEGEE, per germline. The J segment lost 15 bases and the V segment lost 0 bases, leaving 9 bases of the junction unmatched. CDR3 size: 14 residues. CDR3 amino acids: CASSLALGTGVWFF. CDR3 sequence (DNA): TGTGCCAGCAGCTTGGCCCTTGGGACAGGGGTTTGGTTCTTC.

The chain has TRBV18 and TRBJ2-7; weak D call: TRBD1 (6 bases). Germline CDR1 KGHSH, CDR2 LQKENI. V was clipped by 3 bases and J by 2 bases, with 11 bases between them. The CDR3 totals 14 residues. The CDR3 is CASSPRDTTYEQYF. Here the CDR3 DNA reads TGTGCCAGCTCACCCCGGGACACAACCTACGAGCAGTACTTC.

This rearrangement joins TRBV28 to TRBJ1-2; D is unresolved. In germline, CDR1 is MDHEN, CDR2 SYDVKM. V dropped 6 bases and J dropped 3 bases, with 20 bases sitting between them. The CDR3 sequence is 16 residues long. Here the CDR3 DNA reads TGTGCCAGCAGCTCTAATGGGCGTAAAGGGTACTATGGCTACACCTTC. This encodes CASSSNGRKGYYGYTF.

This CDR3 reads CASSVGLAGEQFF. Written as DNA, the CDR3 is TGTGCCAGCAGCGTAGGGCTAGCCGGTGAGCAGTTCTTC. The chain employs TRBV9 and TRBJ2-1; D might be TRBD2 (5 bases). V was trimmed by 0 bases and J by 9 bases, leaving 10 bases between them. Germline loops: CDR1 SGDLS, CDR2 YYNGEE. The CDR3 has 13 amino acids.

The CDR3 bases are TGTGCCAGCAGCCTTAGTCCTTCTAGCGGGGGCACAGATACGCAGTATTTT. Its protein product is CASSLSPSSGGTDTQYF. The V gene is TRBV7-9, the J gene TRBJ2-3; TRBD2 matches 9 bases. Trimming cost V 5 bases and J 1 base; bases outside gene matches: 10. Germline CDR1 SEHNR, CDR2 FQNEAQ (reference sequence). The CDR3 extends over 17 amino acids.

The chain combines TRBV7-9 with TRBJ1-4; D is perhaps TRBD1 (5 bases). This CDR3 contains 14 residues. The germline CDR1 and CDR2 sequences are SEHNR and FQNEAQ (reference sequence). V dropped 5 bases and J dropped 3 bases, with 10 bases sitting between them. The CDR3 loop is CASSRRAANEKLFF. CDR3 DNA: TGTGCCAGCAGCCGCAGGGCGGCTAATGAAAAACTGTTTTTT.

This sequence joins TRBV19 and TRBJ1-4; D gene uncertain. The CDR3 runs to 17 residues. Germline CDR1 is LNHDA and CDR2 is SQIVND (reference sequence). V dropped 7 bases and J dropped 5 bases, with 23 bases sitting between them. The CDR3 DNA reads TGTGCCAGTACCGGCTCTCCTCGGACGGACCGAAATGAAAAACTGTTTTTT. Its translation: CASTGSPRTDRNEKLFF.

The CDR3 nucleotides are TGTGCCAGCTCGCCCGGGACTAGCGGGAGCAATGAGCAGTTCTTC. Protein sequence: CASSPGTSGSNEQFF. The chain is built from TRBV18 and TRBJ2-1; 14 nucleotides match TRBD2. Trimming removed 6 bases from V and 6 bases from J; junction bases left unmatched: 4. Germline loops: CDR1 KGHSH, CDR2 LQKENI. This CDR3 comprises 15 residues.

The chain combines TRBV10-1 with TRBJ2-7; tentatively, D is TRBD1 or TRBD2 (7 bases each). The CDR3 loop spans 14 amino acids. V was clipped by 8 bases and J by 7 bases, with 21 bases between them. CDR1 WNHNN and CDR2 SYGVQD come from the germline V gene (reference sequence). The CDR3 loop is CASSPREGADEQYF. CDR3 DNA sequence: TGCGCCAGCTCCCCAAGGGAGGGGGCTGATGAGCAGTACTTC.

The rearrangement uses TRBV27 and TRBJ2-1; the match to TRBD2 covers 13 bases. From germline, CDR1 is MNHEY and CDR2 SMNVEV (reference sequence). The J segment lost 9 bases and the V segment lost 5 bases, leaving 13 bases of the junction unmatched. The CDR3 has 17 amino acids. CDR3 sequence reads: CASSLRLAGGTMLEQFF. CDR3 DNA sequence: TGTGCCAGCAGTCTGCGACTAGCGGGAGGTACAATGCTTGAGCAGTTCTTC.

The chain couples TRBV7-9 to TRBJ2-6, with D hard to call. The CDR3 runs 14 residues. The germline V and J ends were trimmed by 2 bases and 4 bases, with 6 bases remaining between them. In germline, CDR1 is SEHNR, CDR2 FQNEAQ (reference sequence). The CDR3 is CASSLKSGANVLTF. The DNA for the CDR3 is TGTGCCAGCAGCTTAAAATCCGGGGCCAACGTCCTGACTTTC. Full variable domain (outside the CDR3, taken from reference TRBV7-9 and TRBJ2-6): DTGVSQNPRHKITKRGQNVTFRCDPISEHNRLYWYRQTLGQGPEFLTYFQNEAQLEKSRLLSDRFSAERPKGSFSTLEIQRTEQGDSAMYLCASSLKSGANVLTFGAGSRLTVL.

The V call is TRBV13, the J call TRBJ1-6; D unclear. This CDR3 spans 12 amino acids. In germline, CDR1 is PRHDT, CDR2 FYEKMQ (reference sequence). Trimming shortened V by 6 bases and J by 7 bases, and 7 bases separated the two germline ends. CDR3 region: CASSLFNSPLHF. In nucleotides, the CDR3 is TGTGCCAGCAGTTTATTCAATTCACCCCTCCACTTT. The variable domain in full, completed from reference TRBV13 and TRBJ1-6, reads AAGVIQSPRHLIKEKRETATLKCYPIPRHDTVYWYQQGPGQDPQFLISFYEKMQSDKGSIPDRFSAQQFSDYHSELNMSSLELGDSALYFCASSLFNSPLHFGNGTRLTVT.

This clone was found once. The chain employs TRBV19 and TRBJ1-3, with 9 bases that match TRBD1. The CDR3 extends over 15 amino acids. V lost 1 base to trimming and J lost 9 bases; unmatched junction nucleotides: 7. The V gene's germline CDR1 is LNHDA and CDR2 SQIVND (reference sequence). As DNA, the CDR3 is TGTGCCAGTAGTATAGGTAAGGGGACAGGGAGCACCATATATTTT. Residues: CASSIGKGTGSTIYF.

This clone was seen a handful of times. The rearrangement joins TRBV29-1 to TRBJ1-1; unclear D gene. This CDR3 contains 14 residues. The ends were cut back, 3 bases at V and 3 bases at J, with 14 bases in the middle. Germline CDR1 is SQVTM and CDR2 is ANQGSEA. In DNA form, the CDR3 reads TGCAGCGTTGAGAGGAGAGGGCGCGACACTGAAGCTTTCTTT. It is translated as CSVERRGRDTEAFF.

The V gene is TRBV7-9, the J gene TRBJ2-3; 15 bases align to TRBD2. CDR3 length: 18 amino acids. J was trimmed by 4 bases and V by 4 bases; bases with no gene match: 9. The germline CDR1 and CDR2 sequences are SEHNR and FQNEAQ (reference sequence). CDR3 nucleotide sequence: TGTGCCAGCAGCTCTGGACTAGCGGGAGGGCCCGTGGCAGATACGCAGTATTTT. Amino acids: CASSSGLAGGPVADTQYF.

The chain uses TRBV5-1 and TRBJ1-1; D is undetermined. Per germline, CDR1 SGHRS and CDR2 YFSETQ. Trimming took 4 bases from V and 0 from J, leaving 10 bases between them. The CDR3 extends over 14 amino acids. CDR3 in amino acids: CASSVTVLNTEAFF. CDR3 bases: TGCGCCAGCAGCGTGACGGTATTGAACACTGAAGCTTTCTTT.

The gene calls are TRBV28 and TRBJ1-2; the D gene is possibly TRBD1 (5 bases). There are 15 residues in the CDR3. Trimming removed 5 bases from V and 1 base from J, with 14 bases in between. Germline V lookup: CDR1 MDHEN, CDR2 SYDVKM. The CDR3 loop is CASSTAGLINYGYTF. The CDR3 region has the DNA TGTGCCAGCAGTACCGCGGGACTGATTAACTATGGCTACACCTTC.

The chain employs TRBV7-9 and TRBJ2-3; 13 positions match TRBD2. J lost 5 bases, V lost 5 bases, and 4 bases had no gene match. This CDR3 is 15 amino acids long. Germline loops: CDR1 SEHNR, CDR2 FQNEAQ (reference sequence). The CDR3 bases are TGTGCCAGCAGCCCCGGGACTAGCGGGATAGATACGCAGTATTTT. Translation: CASSPGTSGIDTQYF.

The CDR3 is CASSFSFSGRELFF. CDR3 DNA: TGTGCCAGCAGCTTTAGCTTTTCTGGGCGGGAGCTGTTTTTT. The V call is TRBV7-2, the J call TRBJ2-2; D ambiguous. The germline CDR1 and CDR2 sequences are SGHTA and FQGNSA. Trimming removed 3 bases from V and 9 bases from J, with 14 bases in between. The CDR3 covers 14 residues.

The sample holds a few counts of this clone. V usage is TRBV2 and J usage is TRBJ2-5; no firm D call. V shed 9 bases and J shed 0 bases, with 14 bases lying between them. Germline V CDR1 and CDR2: SNHLY, FYNNEI. The CDR3 totals 14 residues. The CDR3 nucleotides read TGTGCCAGATCCGGAACAGATTACCAAGAGACCCAGTACTTC. This encodes CARSGTDYQETQYF.

The V and J genes are TRBV5-1 and TRBJ2-5; no clear D gene. Between the trimmed V and J ends, which lost 0 bases and 10 bases, there was a span of 4 bases. From germline, CDR1 is SGHRS and CDR2 YFSETQ. The CDR3 is made up of 10 amino acids. The CDR3: CASSLEDQYF. CDR3 coding DNA: TGCGCCAGCAGCTTGGAGGACCAGTACTTC.

The chain recombines TRBV29-1 with TRBJ2-7, with D possibly being TRBD2 (7 bases). The CDR3 extends over 15 amino acids. V lost 4 bases, J lost 5 bases, and 21 bases lay in between. CDR1 and CDR2 from the germline V gene are SQVTM and ANQGSEA. CDR3 bases: TGCAGCGTTGGCTCATGGGGGGGGGCTGGCAACGAGCAGTACTTC. Translating it yields CSVGSWGGAGNEQYF.

The chain recombines TRBV2 with TRBJ1-2; 8 nucleotides line up with TRBD1. The junction had 11 bases not matched to a gene; V was cut back by 1 base and J by 7 bases. The CDR3 loop spans 16 amino acids. CDR1 and CDR2 (germline): SNHLY, FYNNEI. CDR3 sequence (DNA): TGTGCCAGCAGTGAAGGAGGAGCAGGGGGCAAAGGTGGCTACACCTTC. It specifies CASSEGGAGGKGGYTF.

The V call is TRBV9, the J call TRBJ2-2, with no clear D. V lost 4 bases and J lost 1, with 17 bases in between. This CDR3 has 17 amino acids. Germline V gives CDR1 SGDLS, CDR2 YYNGEE. The CDR3 DNA reads TGTGCCAGCAGCCCGCAGATTGAGACAAAGAACACCGGGGAGCTGTTTTTT. It yields the protein CASSPQIETKNTGELFF.

The CDR3 reads CASSLVREKLFF. In nucleotides, the CDR3 is TGTGCCAGTAGCCTAGTAAGGGAAAAACTGTTTTTT. This sequence joins TRBV19 and TRBJ1-4, with D unresolved. The CDR3 loop spans 12 amino acids. V lost 6 bases to trimming and J lost 8 bases, with 10 bases between them. Germline V gene data show CDR1 as LNHDA and CDR2 as SQIVND (reference sequence).

The CDR3 region is CASSPGLAGPNTGELFF. DNA for the CDR3: TGTGCCAGCAGCCCGGGACTAGCGGGACCGAACACCGGGGAGCTGTTTTTT. The chain couples TRBV7-9 to TRBJ2-2; 13 bases match TRBD2. V was pared by 5 bases and J by 0 bases, with 3 bases of the junction left unmatched. The germline gives CDR1 SEHNR, CDR2 FQNEAQ (reference sequence). The length of the CDR3 is 17 residues.